This TCR beta chain was captured by sequencing in a study of T cell repertoires in cytomegalovirus infection. At the level of the study: Public signatures in TCR beta pointed to CMV infection and matching HLA type.

A note on this clonotype: The antigen is not known.

Overall study results and limits: CMV-specific HLA-C-restricted TCR beta clonotypes dominated the ex vivo response.

Germline assignment: CDR1 SGHTA and CDR2 FQGTGA. Trimming pared 1 base from V and 4 bases from J, leaving 24 bases between. This CDR3 contains 19 residues. TCRdb reprocessed the reads with MiXCR, giving one entry per CDR3 protein. The sample records about 180,000 distinct CDR3 sequences, roughly a sixth being singletons. This clonotype was sampled from a human donor in good health (CMV status not recorded). Some clones in this sample may be carry-over from other donors' samples. The chain is built from TRBV7-3 and TRBJ2-3, with a possible D match to TRBD1 (6 bases). The sequencing input was CD8+ T cells from PBMCs. The CDR3: CASSLKTGMGARIADTQYF. In DNA form, the CDR3 reads TGTGCCAGCAGCTTAAAAACCGGGATGGGGGCAAGAATTGCAGATACGCAGTATTTT.